Listed below are T cell receptor beta chains from one sample, sequenced in a study of PD-1 blockade in classical Hodgkin lymphoma. Assay used: immunoSEQ multiplex PCR; TCRdb lists only in-frame clones, some missing. The sample holds approximately 160,000 clones, approximately 81% seen once. Sample: peripheral blood mononuclear cells (PBMCs), taken before the second cycle of nivolumab. These TCRs come from a human donor with classical Hodgkin lymphoma. Both conserved end residues are part of each CDR3. Fields, in order: D gene, J gene, V gene, CDR3 protein. D genes are given only for firm matches.

d_call: TRBD2
j_call: TRBJ2-1
v_call: TRBV29-1
cdr3_aa: CSVRLAGGLNEQFF

d_call: NA
j_call: TRBJ1-5
v_call: TRBV19
cdr3_aa: CASSGTRDQPQHF

d_call: NA
j_call: TRBJ1-4
v_call: TRBV5-1
cdr3_aa: CASSLEGNEKLFF

d_call: NA
j_call: TRBJ1-1
v_call: TRBV5-1
cdr3_aa: CASSLANNANTEAFF

d_call: NA
j_call: TRBJ2-7
v_call: TRBV27
cdr3_aa: CASSLSTGAIYEQYF

d_call: NA
j_call: TRBJ1-5
v_call: TRBV2
cdr3_aa: CASRTRAGEGNQPQHF

d_call: TRBD2
j_call: TRBJ2-5
v_call: TRBV10-2
cdr3_aa: CASSPTSGGRETQYF

d_call: NA
j_call: TRBJ1-5
v_call: TRBV6-6
cdr3_aa: CASSSQGISNQPQHF

d_call: NA
j_call: TRBJ1-3
v_call: TRBV19
cdr3_aa: CASSMLFDSGNTIYF

d_call: NA
j_call: TRBJ1-1
v_call: TRBV6-5
cdr3_aa: CASSYSKENEAFF

d_call: NA
j_call: TRBJ1-1
v_call: TRBV7-2
cdr3_aa: CASSFFRRRNTEAFF

d_call: TRBD2
j_call: TRBJ2-3
v_call: TRBV2
cdr3_aa: CASNPSGGLPDTQYF

d_call: TRBD1
j_call: TRBJ2-7
v_call: TRBV19
cdr3_aa: CASSYRGLDEQYF

d_call: TRBD1
j_call: TRBJ2-7
v_call: TRBV27
cdr3_aa: CASSPGQGTYEQYF

d_call: NA
j_call: TRBJ2-1
v_call: TRBV9
cdr3_aa: CASSVMPGTRANEQFF

d_call: TRBD1
j_call: TRBJ1-3
v_call: TRBV18
cdr3_aa: CASRTGPGNTIYF

d_call: TRBD1
j_call: TRBJ2-7
v_call: TRBV7-2
cdr3_aa: CASNRTGPYEQYF

d_call: NA
j_call: TRBJ1-1
v_call: TRBV7-9
cdr3_aa: CASSFSGQRRIAFF

d_call: NA
j_call: TRBJ1-1
v_call: TRBV19
cdr3_aa: CASSMWGNTEAFF

d_call: TRBD1
j_call: TRBJ2-7
v_call: TRBV7-2
cdr3_aa: CASTSGTEAFYEQYF

d_call: NA
j_call: TRBJ2-1
v_call: TRBV7-3
cdr3_aa: CASSLDLGIQFF

d_call: TRBD1
j_call: TRBJ2-3
v_call: TRBV28
cdr3_aa: CASNRGQIDTQYF

d_call: NA
j_call: TRBJ1-2
v_call: TRBV6-5
cdr3_aa: CASSSPHDRRGYTF

d_call: TRBD1
j_call: TRBJ2-1
v_call: TRBV25-1
cdr3_aa: CASSETPGQGSNEQFF

d_call: NA
j_call: TRBJ1-1
v_call: TRBV7-2
cdr3_aa: CASSPYPNYNGEAFF

d_call: NA
j_call: TRBJ1-5
v_call: TRBV27
cdr3_aa: CASSSERSDQPQHF

d_call: NA
j_call: TRBJ1-2
v_call: TRBV27
cdr3_aa: CASSLYAGTFYGYTF

d_call: NA
j_call: TRBJ2-3
v_call: TRBV7-3
cdr3_aa: CASTPGPGTDTQYF

d_call: NA
j_call: TRBJ2-5
v_call: TRBV11-3
cdr3_aa: CASSVLGETQYF

d_call: NA
j_call: TRBJ2-5
v_call: TRBV11-2
cdr3_aa: CASSLRGHQETQYF

d_call: NA
j_call: TRBJ2-7
v_call: TRBV28
cdr3_aa: CASTTVSSYEQYF

d_call: NA
j_call: TRBJ2-6
v_call: TRBV29-1
cdr3_aa: CSVGDTTGISGANVLTF

d_call: NA
j_call: TRBJ2-3
v_call: TRBV6-6
cdr3_aa: CASRARGTDTQYF

d_call: NA
j_call: TRBJ1-2
v_call: TRBV6-1
cdr3_aa: CASSEMGGAGYGYTF

d_call: NA
j_call: TRBJ1-5
v_call: TRBV2
cdr3_aa: CASGIRGISNQPQHF

d_call: TRBD2
j_call: TRBJ2-3
v_call: TRBV7-6
cdr3_aa: CASSLQSGGLSDTQYF

d_call: TRBD1
j_call: TRBJ1-2
v_call: TRBV9
cdr3_aa: CASSQGWDRAIYGYTF

d_call: NA
j_call: TRBJ2-7
v_call: TRBV28
cdr3_aa: CASSYEHEQYF

d_call: TRBD1
j_call: TRBJ1-5
v_call: TRBV28
cdr3_aa: CASSFKGAGQPQHF

d_call: NA
j_call: TRBJ1-5
v_call: TRBV7-9
cdr3_aa: CASSLEYQPQHF

d_call: NA
j_call: TRBJ1-3
v_call: TRBV7-6
cdr3_aa: CASSLVSSGNTIYF

d_call: TRBD2
j_call: TRBJ2-7
v_call: TRBV28
cdr3_aa: CASSRTSGEQYF

d_call: NA
j_call: TRBJ2-1
v_call: TRBV7-6
cdr3_aa: CASSWTADNEQFF

d_call: NA
j_call: TRBJ1-1
v_call: TRBV11-2
cdr3_aa: CASSPSSGQGGGTEAFF

d_call: TRBD2
j_call: TRBJ2-7
v_call: TRBV2
cdr3_aa: CASIAGGPHEQYF

d_call: NA
j_call: TRBJ2-5
v_call: TRBV5-1
cdr3_aa: CASNSGEGGETQYF

d_call: NA
j_call: TRBJ1-6
v_call: TRBV18
cdr3_aa: CASSPKLQGSYNSPLHF

d_call: NA
j_call: TRBJ1-2
v_call: TRBV5-4
cdr3_aa: CASSLDGNYGYTF